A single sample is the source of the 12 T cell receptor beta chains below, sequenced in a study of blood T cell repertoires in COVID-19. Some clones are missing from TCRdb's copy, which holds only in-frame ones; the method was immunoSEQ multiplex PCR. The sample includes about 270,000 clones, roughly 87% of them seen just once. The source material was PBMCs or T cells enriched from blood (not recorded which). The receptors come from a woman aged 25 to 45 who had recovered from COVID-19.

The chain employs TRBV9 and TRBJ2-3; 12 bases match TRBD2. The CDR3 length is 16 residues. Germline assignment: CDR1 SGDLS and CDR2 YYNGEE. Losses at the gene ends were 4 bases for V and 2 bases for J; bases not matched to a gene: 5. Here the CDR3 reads CASSPLAGGVTDTQYF. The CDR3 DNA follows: TGTGCCAGCAGCCCACTAGCGGGGGGAGTCACAGATACGCAGTATTTT.

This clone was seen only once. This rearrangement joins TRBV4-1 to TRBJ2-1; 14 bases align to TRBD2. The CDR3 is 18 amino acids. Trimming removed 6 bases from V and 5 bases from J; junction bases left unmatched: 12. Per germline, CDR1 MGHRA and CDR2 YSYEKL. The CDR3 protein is CASSPRLAGGPRNNEQFF. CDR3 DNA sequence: TGCGCCAGCAGTCCCCGACTAGCGGGAGGGCCAAGAAACAATGAGCAGTTCTTC.

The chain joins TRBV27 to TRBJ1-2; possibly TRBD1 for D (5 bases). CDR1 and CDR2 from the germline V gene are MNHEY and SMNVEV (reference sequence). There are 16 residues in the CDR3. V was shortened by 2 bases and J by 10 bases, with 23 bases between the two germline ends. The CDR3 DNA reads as TGTGCCAGCAGTTTAGGGGCGGCGGCTTATTCCAGTGACTACACCTTC. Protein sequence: CASSLGAAAYSSDYTF.

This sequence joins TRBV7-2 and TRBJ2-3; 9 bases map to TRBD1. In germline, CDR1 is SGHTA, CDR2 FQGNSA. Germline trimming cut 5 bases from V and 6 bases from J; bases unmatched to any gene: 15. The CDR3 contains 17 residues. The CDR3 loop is CASSLGQGFSMTDTQYF. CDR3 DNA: TGTGCCAGCAGCCTCGGACAGGGGTTCTCCATGACGGATACGCAGTATTTT.

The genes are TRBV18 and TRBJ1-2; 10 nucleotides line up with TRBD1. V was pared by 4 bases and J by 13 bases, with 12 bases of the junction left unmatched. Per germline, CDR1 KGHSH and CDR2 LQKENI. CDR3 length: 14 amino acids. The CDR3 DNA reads TGTGCCAGCTCACTCACCGGGACAGGGGACGCTTTCACCTTC. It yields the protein CASSLTGTGDAFTF.

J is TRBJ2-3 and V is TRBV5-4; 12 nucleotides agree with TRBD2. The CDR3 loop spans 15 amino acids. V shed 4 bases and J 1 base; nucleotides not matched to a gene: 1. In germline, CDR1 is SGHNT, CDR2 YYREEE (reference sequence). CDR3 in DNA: TGTGCCAGCAGCCTAGCGGGAGGGGGCACAGATACGCAGTATTTT. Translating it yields CASSLAGGGTDTQYF.

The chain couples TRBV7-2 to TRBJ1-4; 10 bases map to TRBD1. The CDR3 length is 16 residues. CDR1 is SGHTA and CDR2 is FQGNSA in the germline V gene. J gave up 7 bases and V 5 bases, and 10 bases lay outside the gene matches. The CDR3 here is CASSVRQGAMGEKLFF. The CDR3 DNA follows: TGTGCCAGCAGCGTCAGACAGGGGGCGATGGGTGAAAAACTGTTTTTT.

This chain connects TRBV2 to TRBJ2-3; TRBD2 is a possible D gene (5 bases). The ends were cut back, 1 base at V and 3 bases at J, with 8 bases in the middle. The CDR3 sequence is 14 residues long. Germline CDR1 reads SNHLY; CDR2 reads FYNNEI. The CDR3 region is CASSEGGWTDTQYF. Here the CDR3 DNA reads TGTGCCAGCAGTGAAGGAGGGTGGACAGATACGCAGTATTTT.

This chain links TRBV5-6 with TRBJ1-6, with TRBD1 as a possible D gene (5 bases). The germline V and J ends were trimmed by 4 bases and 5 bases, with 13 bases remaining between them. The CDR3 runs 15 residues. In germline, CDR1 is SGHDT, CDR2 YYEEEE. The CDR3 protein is CASSGGLKDNSPLHF. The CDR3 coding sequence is TGTGCCAGCAGCGGGGGACTGAAAGATAATTCACCCCTCCACTTT.

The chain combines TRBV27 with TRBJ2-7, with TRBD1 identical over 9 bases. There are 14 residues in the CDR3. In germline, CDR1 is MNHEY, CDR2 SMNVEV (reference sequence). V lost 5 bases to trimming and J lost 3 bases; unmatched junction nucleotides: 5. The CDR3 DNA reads TGTGCCAGCAGTCAGGACAGGGGATTCTACGAGCAGTACTTC. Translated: CASSQDRGFYEQYF.

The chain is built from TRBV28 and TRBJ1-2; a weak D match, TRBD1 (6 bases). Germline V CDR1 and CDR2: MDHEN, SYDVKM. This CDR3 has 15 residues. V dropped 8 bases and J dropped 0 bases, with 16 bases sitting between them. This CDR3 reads CASGSQGKANYGYTF. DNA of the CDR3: TGTGCCAGCGGATCCCAGGGGAAAGCTAACTATGGCTACACCTTC.

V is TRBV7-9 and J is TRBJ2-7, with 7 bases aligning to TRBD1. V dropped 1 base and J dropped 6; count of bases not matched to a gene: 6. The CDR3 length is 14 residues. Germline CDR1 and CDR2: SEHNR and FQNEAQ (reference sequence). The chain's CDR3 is CASSLDSQGVEQYF. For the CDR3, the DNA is TGTGCCAGCAGCTTAGACTCTCAGGGGGTCGAGCAGTACTTC. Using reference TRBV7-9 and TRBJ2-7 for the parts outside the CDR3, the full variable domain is DTGVSQNPRHKITKRGQNVTFRCDPISEHNRLYWYRQTLGQGPEFLTYFQNEAQLEKSRLLSDRFSAERPKGSFSTLEIQRTEQGDSAMYLCASSLDSQGVEQYFGPGTRLTVT.